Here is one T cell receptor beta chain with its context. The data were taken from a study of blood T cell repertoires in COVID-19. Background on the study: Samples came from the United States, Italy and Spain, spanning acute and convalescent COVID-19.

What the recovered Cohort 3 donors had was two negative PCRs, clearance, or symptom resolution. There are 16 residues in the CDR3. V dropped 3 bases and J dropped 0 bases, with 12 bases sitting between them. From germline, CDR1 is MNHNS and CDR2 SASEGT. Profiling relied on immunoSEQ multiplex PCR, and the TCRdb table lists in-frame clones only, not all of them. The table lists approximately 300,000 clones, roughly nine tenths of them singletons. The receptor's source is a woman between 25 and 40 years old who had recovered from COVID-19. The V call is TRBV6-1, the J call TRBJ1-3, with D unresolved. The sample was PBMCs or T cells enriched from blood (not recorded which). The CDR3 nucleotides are TGTGCCAGCAGTGAGGGTTATACAGTCTCTGGAAACACCATATATTTT. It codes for CASSEGYTVSGNTIYF.